Below, one T cell receptor (beta chain) is given with its context. Antigen unknown. This sample is drawn from a study of radiotherapy plus CTLA-4 blockade in lung cancer. Study-level information: Objective response rate was roughly 19%; disease control rate, approximately 28%. Regarding the study as a whole: The best prediction of response reportedly came from early blood T cell clone dynamics, with interferon-beta. Blood-borne expansion of tumor-derived TCR clones followed radiotherapy plus ipilimumab.

Germline V gene data show CDR1 as LGHNA and CDR2 as YNFKEQ. The V end was cut by 3 bases, the J end by 6 bases, with 11 bases between. The length of the CDR3 is 13 residues. Lung cancer patients with chemo-refractory metastatic non-small-cell disease were given focal radiation plus CTLA-4 blockade with ipilimumab. Repertoires were generated with immunoSEQ multiplex PCR, while TCRdb's copy carries only in-frame clones and drops some. The sample contains about 62,000 clones, 76% of which appear only once. The source material was peripheral blood, sampled from a patient treated with radiotherapy plus ipilimumab. The chain couples TRBV4-2 to TRBJ1-1; D is perhaps TRBD1 (5 bases). The receptor's source is a human donor with non-small cell lung cancer who had a complete response to radiotherapy plus ipilimumab. CDR3 nucleotides: TGTGCCAGCAGCCATCCAGGGATACCTGAAGCTTTCTTT. Translating it yields CASSHPGIPEAFF.